These T cell receptor beta chains were read from a single sample in a study of T cell clusters in autoimmune cytopenias. From its re-call of the multiplex PCR reads, TCRdb lists each CDR3 protein once, without DNA. This sample's clone table lists a few thousand distinct CDR3 sequences. Another study also made use of these data, one on T cell repertoires in aging, cancer and after chemotherapy.

Sequencing used peripheral blood. Every receptor here comes from a human donor in good health. Both conserved end residues are part of each CDR3. Each record gives: clone size, J gene, V gene, CDR3 protein. Size tells how often a clone was seen (once, few, many) or the class of an expanded clone, and some rows leave it out.

clone size: -; J gene: TRBJ2-1; V gene: TRBV18; CDR3 protein: CASSPGGGVDEQFF
clone size: -; J gene: TRBJ1-2; V gene: TRBV6-2/TRBV6-3; CDR3 protein: CASSKVSEADYGYTF
clone size: -; J gene: TRBJ2-3; V gene: TRBV5-1; CDR3 protein: CASSLPAISSTDTQYF
clone size: -; J gene: TRBJ1-5; V gene: TRBV27; CDR3 protein: CASSSWGDQPQHF
clone size: -; J gene: TRBJ2-3; V gene: TRBV7-9; CDR3 protein: CASSGGDTLLGTDTQYF
clone size: medium-sized; J gene: TRBJ1-1; V gene: TRBV6-5; CDR3 protein: CASSYSPGHTEAFF
clone size: medium-sized; J gene: TRBJ2-7; V gene: TRBV19; CDR3 protein: CASTSGQELYEQYF
clone size: -; J gene: TRBJ2-2; V gene: TRBV24-1; CDR3 protein: CATSVPGSGELFF
clone size: -; J gene: TRBJ2-5; V gene: TRBV6-2/TRBV6-3; CDR3 protein: CASSYSNSVRETQYF
clone size: -; J gene: TRBJ1-1; V gene: TRBV27; CDR3 protein: CASSSDRGKDTEAFF
clone size: medium-sized; J gene: TRBJ1-2; V gene: TRBV27; CDR3 protein: CASSLGRLGMGYTF
clone size: -; J gene: TRBJ2-1; V gene: TRBV19; CDR3 protein: CASSIGGAYNEQFF
clone size: medium-sized; J gene: TRBJ1-1; V gene: TRBV6-1; CDR3 protein: CASSEASKNTEAFF
clone size: -; J gene: TRBJ2-1; V gene: TRBV6-4; CDR3 protein: CASSQTGGPYNEQFF
clone size: -; J gene: TRBJ2-1; V gene: TRBV12-3/TRBV12-4; CDR3 protein: CASSLRLGEQFF
clone size: -; J gene: TRBJ2-7; V gene: TRBV6-1; CDR3 protein: CASSYLGGGSNYEQYF
clone size: -; J gene: TRBJ1-2; V gene: TRBV19; CDR3 protein: CASGEVRDRVNYGYTF
clone size: medium-sized; J gene: TRBJ1-3; V gene: TRBV19; CDR3 protein: CASSYQQGLGNTIYF
clone size: medium-sized; J gene: TRBJ1-3; V gene: TRBV29-1; CDR3 protein: CSVRKAGAISGNTIYF
clone size: medium-sized; J gene: TRBJ2-3; V gene: TRBV27; CDR3 protein: CASRSNRGPRDTQYF
clone size: -; J gene: TRBJ2-7; V gene: TRBV20-1; CDR3 protein: CSAIFGGSYEQYF
clone size: -; J gene: TRBJ2-1; V gene: TRBV11-3; CDR3 protein: CASSYGASGGGLYNEQFF